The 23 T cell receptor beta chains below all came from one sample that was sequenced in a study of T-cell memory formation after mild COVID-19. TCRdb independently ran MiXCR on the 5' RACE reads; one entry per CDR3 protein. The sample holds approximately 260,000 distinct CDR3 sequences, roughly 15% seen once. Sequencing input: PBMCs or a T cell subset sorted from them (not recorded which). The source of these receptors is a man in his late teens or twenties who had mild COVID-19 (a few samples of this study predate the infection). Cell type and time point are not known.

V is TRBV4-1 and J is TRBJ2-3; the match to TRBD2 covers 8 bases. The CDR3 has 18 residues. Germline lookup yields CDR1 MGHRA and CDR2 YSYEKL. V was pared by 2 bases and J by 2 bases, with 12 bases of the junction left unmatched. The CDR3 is CASSQPTGGGRFTDTQYF. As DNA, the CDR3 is TGCGCCAGCAGCCAACCTACAGGCGGGGGGCGATTCACAGATACGCAGTATTTT.

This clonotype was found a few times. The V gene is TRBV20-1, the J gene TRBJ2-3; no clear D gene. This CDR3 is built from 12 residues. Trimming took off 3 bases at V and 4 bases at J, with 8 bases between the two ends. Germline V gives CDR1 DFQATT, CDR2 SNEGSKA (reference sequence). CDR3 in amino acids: CSASGGPDTQYF. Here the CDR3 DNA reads TGCAGTGCTAGTGGTGGGCCAGATACGCAGTATTTT.

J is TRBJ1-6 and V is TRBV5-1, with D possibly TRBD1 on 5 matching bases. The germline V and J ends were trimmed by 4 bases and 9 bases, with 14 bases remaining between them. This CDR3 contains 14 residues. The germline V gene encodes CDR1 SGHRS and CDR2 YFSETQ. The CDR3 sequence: CASSGAFSSSPLHF. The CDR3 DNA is TGCGCCAGCAGCGGGGCCTTTTCCTCTTCACCCCTCCACTTT.

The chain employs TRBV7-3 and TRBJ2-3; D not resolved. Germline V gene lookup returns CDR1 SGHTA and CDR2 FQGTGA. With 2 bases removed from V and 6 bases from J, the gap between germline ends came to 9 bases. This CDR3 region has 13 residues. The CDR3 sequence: CASSLDSYDTQYF. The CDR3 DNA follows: TGTGCCAGCAGCTTAGATTCATACGATACGCAGTATTTT.

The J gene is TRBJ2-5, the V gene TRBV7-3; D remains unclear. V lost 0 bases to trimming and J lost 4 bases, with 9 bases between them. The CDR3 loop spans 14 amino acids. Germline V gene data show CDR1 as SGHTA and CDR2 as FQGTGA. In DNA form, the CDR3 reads TGTGCCAGCAGCTTAACCGGACGTCTAGAGACCCAGTACTTC. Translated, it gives CASSLTGRLETQYF.

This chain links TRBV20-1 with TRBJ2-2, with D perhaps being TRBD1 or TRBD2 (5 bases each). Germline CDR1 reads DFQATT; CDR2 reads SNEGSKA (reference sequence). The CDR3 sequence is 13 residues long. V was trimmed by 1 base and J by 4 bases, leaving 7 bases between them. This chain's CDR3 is CSARGGTTGELFF. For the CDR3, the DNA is TGCAGTGCTAGAGGAGGGACCACCGGGGAGCTGTTTTTT.

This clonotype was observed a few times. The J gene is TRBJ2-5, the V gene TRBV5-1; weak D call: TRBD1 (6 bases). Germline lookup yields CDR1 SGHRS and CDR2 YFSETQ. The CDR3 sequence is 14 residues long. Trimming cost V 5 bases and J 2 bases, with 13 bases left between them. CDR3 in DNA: TGCGCCAGCAGAATGTGGACAGATCAAGAGACCCAGTACTTC. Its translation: CASRMWTDQETQYF.

CDR3 sequence reads: CATAILRGVNTEAFF. CDR3 in DNA: TGTGCCACCGCAATCCTCCGGGGGGTGAACACTGAAGCTTTCTTT. The chain couples TRBV10-3 to TRBJ1-1; perhaps TRBD1 as D (5 bases). Per germline, CDR1 ENHRY and CDR2 SYGVKD. Trimming removed 10 bases at V and 0 bases at J, with 18 bases between. The CDR3 extends over 15 amino acids.

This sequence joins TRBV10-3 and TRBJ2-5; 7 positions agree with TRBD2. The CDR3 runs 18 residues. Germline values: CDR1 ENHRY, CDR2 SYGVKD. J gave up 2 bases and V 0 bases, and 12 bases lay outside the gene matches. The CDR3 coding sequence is TGTGCCATCAGTGAGTCTGAGGAGCGGGGCCTCCTACAAGAGACCCAGTACTTC. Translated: CAISESEERGLLQETQYF.

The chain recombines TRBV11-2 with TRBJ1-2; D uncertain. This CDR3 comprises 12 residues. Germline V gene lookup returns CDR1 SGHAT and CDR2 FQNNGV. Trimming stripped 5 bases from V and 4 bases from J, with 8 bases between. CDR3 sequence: CASSVQSYGYTF. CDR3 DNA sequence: TGTGCCAGCAGCGTACAGAGCTATGGCTACACCTTC.

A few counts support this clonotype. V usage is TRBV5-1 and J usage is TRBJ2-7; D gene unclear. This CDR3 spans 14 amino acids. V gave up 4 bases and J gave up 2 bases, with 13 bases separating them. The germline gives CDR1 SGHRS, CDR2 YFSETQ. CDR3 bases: TGCGCCAGCAGCCCGGTCCAGGCTCCCTACGAGCAGTACTTC. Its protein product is CASSPVQAPYEQYF.

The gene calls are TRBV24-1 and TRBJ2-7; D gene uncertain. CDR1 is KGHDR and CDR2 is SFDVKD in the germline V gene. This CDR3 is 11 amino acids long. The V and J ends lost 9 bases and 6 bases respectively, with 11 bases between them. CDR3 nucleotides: TGTGCCACCCCCCCTCTCGGCGAGCAGTACGTC. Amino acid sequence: CATPPLGEQYV.

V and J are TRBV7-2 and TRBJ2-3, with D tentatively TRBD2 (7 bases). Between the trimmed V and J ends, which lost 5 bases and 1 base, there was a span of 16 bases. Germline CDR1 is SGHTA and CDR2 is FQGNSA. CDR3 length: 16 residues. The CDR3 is CASSPFGGPRTDTQYF. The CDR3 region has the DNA TGTGCCAGCAGCCCCTTCGGGGGGCCTCGCACAGATACGCAGTATTTT.

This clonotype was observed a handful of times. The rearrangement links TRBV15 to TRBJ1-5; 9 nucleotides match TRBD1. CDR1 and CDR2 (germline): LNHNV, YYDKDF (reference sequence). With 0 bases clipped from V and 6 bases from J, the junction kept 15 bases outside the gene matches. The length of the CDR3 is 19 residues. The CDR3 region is CATSRDRGQGQNSFQPQHF. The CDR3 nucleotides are TGTGCCACCAGCAGAGATCGGGGACAGGGACAAAACTCTTTTCAGCCCCAGCATTTT. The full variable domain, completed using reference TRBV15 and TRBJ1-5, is DAMVIQNPRYQVTQFGKPVTLSCSQTLNHNVMYWYQQKSSQAPKLLFHYYDKDFNNEADTPDNFQSRRPNTSFCFLDIRSPGLGDTAMYLCATSRDRGQGQNSFQPQHFGDGTRLSIL.

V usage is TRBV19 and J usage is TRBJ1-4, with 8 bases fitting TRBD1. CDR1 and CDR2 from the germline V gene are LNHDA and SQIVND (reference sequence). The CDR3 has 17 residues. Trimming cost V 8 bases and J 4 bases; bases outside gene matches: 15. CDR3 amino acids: CASRGQGLRILNEKLFF. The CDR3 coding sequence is TGTGCCAGTCGCGGACAGGGACTCCGCATCCTTAATGAAAAACTGTTTTTT.

CDR3 sequence reads: CASSSITSTQYF. DNA of the CDR3: TGTGCCAGCAGCTCCATAACATCGACCCAGTACTTC. This rearrangement joins TRBV7-6 to TRBJ2-5, with D uncertain. Per germline, CDR1 SGHVS and CDR2 FNYEAQ. Trimming took 4 bases from V and 7 from J, leaving 10 bases between them. The CDR3 loop spans 12 amino acids.

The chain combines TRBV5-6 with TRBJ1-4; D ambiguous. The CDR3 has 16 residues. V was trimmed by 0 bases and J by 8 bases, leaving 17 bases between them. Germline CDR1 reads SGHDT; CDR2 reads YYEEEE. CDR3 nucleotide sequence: TGTGCCAGCAGCTTGGCCATCGCGGGGATTAGCGAAAAACTGTTTTTT. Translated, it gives CASSLAIAGISEKLFF.

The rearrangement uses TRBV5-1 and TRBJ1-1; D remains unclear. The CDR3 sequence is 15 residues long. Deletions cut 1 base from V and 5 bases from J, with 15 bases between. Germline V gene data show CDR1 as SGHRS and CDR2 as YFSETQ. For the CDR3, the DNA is TGCGCCAGCAGCTTGTTCGACGGTTCGGGGACTGAAGCTTTCTTT. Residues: CASSLFDGSGTEAFF.

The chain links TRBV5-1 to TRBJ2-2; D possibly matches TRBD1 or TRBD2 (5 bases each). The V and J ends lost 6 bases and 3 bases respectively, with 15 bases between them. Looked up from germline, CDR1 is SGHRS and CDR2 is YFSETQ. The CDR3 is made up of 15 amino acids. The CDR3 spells CASTSRGAHTGELFF. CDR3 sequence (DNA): TGCGCCAGCACCTCGCGAGGGGCGCACACCGGGGAGCTGTTTTTT. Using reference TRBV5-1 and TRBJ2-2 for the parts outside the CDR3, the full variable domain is KAGVTQTPRYLIKTRGQQVTLSCSPISGHRSVSWYQQTPGQGLQFLFEYFSETQRNKGNFPGRFSGRQFSNSRSEMNVSTLELGDSALYLCASTSRGAHTGELFFGEGSRLTVL.

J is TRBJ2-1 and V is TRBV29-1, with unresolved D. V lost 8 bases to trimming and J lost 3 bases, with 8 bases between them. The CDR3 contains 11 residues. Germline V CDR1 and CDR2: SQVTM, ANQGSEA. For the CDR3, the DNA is TGCAGCCTGACACGCTACAATGAGCAGTTCTTC. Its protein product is CSLTRYNEQFF.

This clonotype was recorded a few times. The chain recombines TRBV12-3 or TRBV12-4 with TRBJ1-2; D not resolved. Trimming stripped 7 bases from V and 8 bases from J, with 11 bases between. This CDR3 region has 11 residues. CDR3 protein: CASTTVGGYTF. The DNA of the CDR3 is TGTGCCAGCACCACCGTGGGAGGCTACACCTTC.

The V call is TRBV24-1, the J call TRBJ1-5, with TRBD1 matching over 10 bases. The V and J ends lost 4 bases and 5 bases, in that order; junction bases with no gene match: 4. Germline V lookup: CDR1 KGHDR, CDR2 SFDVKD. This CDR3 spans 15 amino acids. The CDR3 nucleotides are TGTGCCACCAGTGACCCGACAGGGGGCGATCAGCCCCAGCATTTT. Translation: CATSDPTGGDQPQHF.

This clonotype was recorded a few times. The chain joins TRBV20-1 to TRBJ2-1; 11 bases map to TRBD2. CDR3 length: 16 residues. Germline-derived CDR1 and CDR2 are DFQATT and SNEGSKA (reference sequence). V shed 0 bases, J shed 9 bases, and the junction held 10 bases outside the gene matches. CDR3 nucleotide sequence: TGCAGTGCTAGAGATTGGGGCCTAGCGGGGGGACTTGAGCAGTTCTTC. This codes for CSARDWGLAGGLEQFF.